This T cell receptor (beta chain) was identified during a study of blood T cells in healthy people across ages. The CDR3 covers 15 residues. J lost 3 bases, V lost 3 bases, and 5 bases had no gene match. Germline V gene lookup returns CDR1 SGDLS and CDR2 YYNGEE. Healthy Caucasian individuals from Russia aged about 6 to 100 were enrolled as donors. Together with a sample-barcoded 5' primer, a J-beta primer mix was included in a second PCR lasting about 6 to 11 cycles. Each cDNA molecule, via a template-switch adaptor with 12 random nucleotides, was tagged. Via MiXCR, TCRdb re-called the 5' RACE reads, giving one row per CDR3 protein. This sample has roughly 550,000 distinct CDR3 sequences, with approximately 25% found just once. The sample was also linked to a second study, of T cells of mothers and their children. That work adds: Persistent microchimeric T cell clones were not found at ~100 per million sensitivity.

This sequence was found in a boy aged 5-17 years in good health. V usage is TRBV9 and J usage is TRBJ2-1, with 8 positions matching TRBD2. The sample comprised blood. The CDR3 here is CASSGHGGGYNEQFF. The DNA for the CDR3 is TGTGCCAGCAGCGGACACGGGGGGGGCTACAATGAGCAGTTCTTC.